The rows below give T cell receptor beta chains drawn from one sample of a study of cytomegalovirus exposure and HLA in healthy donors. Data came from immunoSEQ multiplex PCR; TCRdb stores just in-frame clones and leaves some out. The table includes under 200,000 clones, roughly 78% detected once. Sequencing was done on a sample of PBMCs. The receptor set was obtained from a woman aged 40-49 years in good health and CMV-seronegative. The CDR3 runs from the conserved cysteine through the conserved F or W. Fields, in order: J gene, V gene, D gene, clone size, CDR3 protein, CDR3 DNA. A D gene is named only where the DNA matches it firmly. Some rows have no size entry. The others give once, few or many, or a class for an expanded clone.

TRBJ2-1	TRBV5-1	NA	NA	CASSFTGTTLYNEQFF	TGCGCCAGCAGCTTTACCGGGACAACGCTCTACAATGAGCAGTTCTTC
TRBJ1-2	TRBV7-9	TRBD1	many	CASSPWDRAYGYTF	TGTGCCAGCAGCCCTTGGGACAGGGCGTATGGCTACACCTTC
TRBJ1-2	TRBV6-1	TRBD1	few	CASRPLDRDLGGYTF	TGTGCCAGCAGACCACTAGACAGGGATTTAGGAGGCTACACCTTC
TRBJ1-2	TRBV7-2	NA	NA	CASSPLPLMGQGYTF	TGTGCCAGCAGCCCTCTGCCCCTGATGGGGCAGGGCTACACCTTC
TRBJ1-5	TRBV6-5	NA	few	CASSLSRMAGWQPQHF	TGTGCCAGCAGTTTGAGTAGGATGGCAGGGTGGCAGCCCCAGCATTTT
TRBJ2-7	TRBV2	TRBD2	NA	CAGAGGEGAYEQYF	TGTGCCGGGGCCGGGGGGGAGGGAGCCTACGAGCAGTACTTC
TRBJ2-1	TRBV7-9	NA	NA	CASSFGDYNEQFF	TGTGCCAGCAGCTTCGGGGACTACAATGAGCAGTTCTTC
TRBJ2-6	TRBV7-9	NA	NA	CASSRTFSGANVLTF	TGTGCCAGCAGCCGGACATTCTCTGGGGCCAACGTCCTGACTTTC
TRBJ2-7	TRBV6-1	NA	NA	CASSGATYKAYEQYF	TGTGCCAGCAGTGGGGCCACATACAAAGCCTACGAGCAGTACTTC
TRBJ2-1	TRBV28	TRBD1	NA	CASSSPGGSYNEQFF	TGTGCCAGCAGTTCCCCAGGGGGCTCATACAATGAGCAGTTCTTC
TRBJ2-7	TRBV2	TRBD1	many	CASRYNGTGRSTEQYF	TGTGCCAGCAGGTACAATGGGACAGGCCGTAGTACCGAGCAGTACTTC
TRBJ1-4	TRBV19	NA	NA	CASSTLGGEKLFF	TGTGCCAGTAGTACCCTCGGGGGTGAAAAACTGTTTTTT
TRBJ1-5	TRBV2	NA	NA	CASRPGYRNQPQHF	TGTGCCAGCAGGCCCGGGTATCGCAATCAGCCCCAGCATTTT
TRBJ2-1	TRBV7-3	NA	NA	CASSLRQSSYNEQFF	TGTGCCAGCAGCTTAAGACAGTCCTCCTACAATGAGCAGTTCTTC
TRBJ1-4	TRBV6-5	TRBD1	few	CASSYSWTGLGKLFF	TGTGCCAGCAGTTACTCGTGGACAGGGTTGGGAAAACTGTTTTTT
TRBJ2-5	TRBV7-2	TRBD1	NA	CASSLGQGETQYF	TGTGCCAGCAGTTTGGGACAGGGGGAGACCCAGTACTTC
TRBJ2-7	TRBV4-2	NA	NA	CASSERYQGEQYF	TGTGCCAGCAGCGAGAGGTATCAGGGCGAGCAGTACTTC
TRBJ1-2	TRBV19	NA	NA	CASSIDLDGSGYGYTF	TGTGCCAGTAGTATAGATCTCGATGGCAGCGGCTATGGCTACACCTTC
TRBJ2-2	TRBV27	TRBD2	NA	CASSLAGGPTRTGELFF	TGTGCCAGCAGTCTCGCGGGGGGGCCGACCAGAACCGGGGAGCTGTTTTTT
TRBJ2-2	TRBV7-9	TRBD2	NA	CASSLFGGGTQGSTGELFF	TGTGCCAGCAGCTTATTTGGCGGGGGGACCCAAGGTAGCACCGGGGAGCTGTTTTTT
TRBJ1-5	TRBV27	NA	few	CASRRQEYQPQHF	TGTGCCAGCCGACGACAGGAGTATCAGCCCCAGCATTTT
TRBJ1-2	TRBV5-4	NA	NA	CASSSSGYNYGYTF	TGTGCCAGCAGCTCGTCAGGGTATAACTATGGCTACACCTTC
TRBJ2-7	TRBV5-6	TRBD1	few	CASSLVGQAYEQYF	TGTGCCAGCAGCTTGGTGGGACAGGCCTACGAGCAGTACTTC
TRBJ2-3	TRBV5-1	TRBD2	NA	CASSPDGGGDTQYF	TGCGCCAGCAGCCCGGACGGGGGGGGAGATACGCAGTATTTT
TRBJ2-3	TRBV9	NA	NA	CASSPQVHMDTQYF	TGTGCCAGCAGCCCACAGGTTCACATGGATACGCAGTATTTT
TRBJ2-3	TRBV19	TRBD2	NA	CASSTIASGGTDTQYF	TGTGCCAGTAGTACTATCGCTAGCGGGGGGACAGATACGCAGTATTTT
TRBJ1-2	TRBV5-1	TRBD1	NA	CASSEIRAGTEYGYTF	TGCGCCAGCAGCGAAATCCGAGCCGGGACAGAGTATGGCTACACCTTC
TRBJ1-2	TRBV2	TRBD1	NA	CASRRGQGNGYTF	TGTGCCAGCAGGAGGGGACAGGGTAACGGCTACACCTTC
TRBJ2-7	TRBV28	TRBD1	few	CASRHRGRYEQYF	TGTGCCAGCAGACACAGGGGAAGGTACGAGCAGTACTTC
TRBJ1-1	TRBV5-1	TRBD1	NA	CASSLRQTGPLEYTEAFF	TGCGCCAGCAGCTTGAGGCAGACAGGGCCCTTAGAGTACACTGAAGCTTTCTTT
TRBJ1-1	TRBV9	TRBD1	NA	CASSTSGGTEAFF	TGTGCCAGCAGCACTTCAGGGGGCACTGAAGCTTTCTTT
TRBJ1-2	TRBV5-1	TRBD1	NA	CASSLWDRGPDYGYTF	TGCGCCAGCAGCTTGTGGGACAGGGGGCCAGACTATGGCTACACCTTC
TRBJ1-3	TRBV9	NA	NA	CASSVAPWGTGNTIYF	TGTGCCAGCAGCGTAGCTCCATGGGGGACAGGAAACACCATATATTTT
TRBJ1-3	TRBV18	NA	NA	CASSPIQDIANTIYF	TGTGCCAGCTCACCAATCCAGGACATTGCGAACACCATATATTTT
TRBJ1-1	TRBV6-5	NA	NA	CASSPPGGQNTEAFF	TGTGCCAGCAGCCCCCCCGGGGGGCAGAACACTGAAGCTTTCTTT
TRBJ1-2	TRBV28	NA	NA	CASSLSQGPGYTF	TGTGCCAGCAGTTTATCACAGGGCCCTGGCTACACCTTC
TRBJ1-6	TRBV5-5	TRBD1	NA	CASRRTGQPNSPLHF	TGTGCCAGCAGACGCACGGGACAGCCGAATTCACCCCTCCACTTT
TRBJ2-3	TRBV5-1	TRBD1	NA	CASSSDRGDTQYF	TGCGCCAGCAGCTCGGACAGGGGAGATACGCAGTATTTT
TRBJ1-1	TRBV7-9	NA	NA	CASSFEEMNTEAFF	TGTGCCAGCAGCTTTGAAGAGATGAACACTGAAGCTTTCTTT
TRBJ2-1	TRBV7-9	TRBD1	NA	CASSSPGGEWQFF	TGTGCCAGCAGCAGCCCAGGGGGTGAATGGCAGTTCTTC
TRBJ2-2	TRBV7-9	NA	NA	CASSSYGTGELFF	TGTGCCAGCAGCTCGTACGGGACCGGGGAGCTGTTTTTT
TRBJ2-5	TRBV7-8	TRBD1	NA	CASSSGTGAAETQYF	TGTGCCAGCAGCTCGGGGACAGGGGCGGCGGAGACCCAGTACTTC
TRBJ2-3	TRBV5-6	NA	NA	CASSLIVGRTSTDTQYF	TGTGCCAGCAGCTTGATCGTCGGGCGGACTAGCACAGATACGCAGTATTTT
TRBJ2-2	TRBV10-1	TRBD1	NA	CASSGTGAGELFF	TGCGCCAGCAGTGGGACAGGGGCCGGGGAGCTGTTTTTT
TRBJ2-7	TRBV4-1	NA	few	CASSQVERVSVQYF	TGCGCCAGCAGCCAAGTTGAGAGGGTCTCGGTGCAGTACTTC
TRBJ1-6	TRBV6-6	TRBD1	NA	CASSLQGGNSPLHF	TGTGCCAGCAGTCTACAGGGGGGAAATTCACCCCTCCACTTT
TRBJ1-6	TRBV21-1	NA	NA	CASRRARRDSPLHF	TGTGCCAGTCGCAGGGCTAGAAGGGATTCACCCCTCCACTTT
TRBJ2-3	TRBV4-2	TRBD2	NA	CASSRKTSGGPTDTQYF	TGTGCCAGCAGCCGAAAGACTAGCGGGGGGCCCACAGATACGCAGTATTTT